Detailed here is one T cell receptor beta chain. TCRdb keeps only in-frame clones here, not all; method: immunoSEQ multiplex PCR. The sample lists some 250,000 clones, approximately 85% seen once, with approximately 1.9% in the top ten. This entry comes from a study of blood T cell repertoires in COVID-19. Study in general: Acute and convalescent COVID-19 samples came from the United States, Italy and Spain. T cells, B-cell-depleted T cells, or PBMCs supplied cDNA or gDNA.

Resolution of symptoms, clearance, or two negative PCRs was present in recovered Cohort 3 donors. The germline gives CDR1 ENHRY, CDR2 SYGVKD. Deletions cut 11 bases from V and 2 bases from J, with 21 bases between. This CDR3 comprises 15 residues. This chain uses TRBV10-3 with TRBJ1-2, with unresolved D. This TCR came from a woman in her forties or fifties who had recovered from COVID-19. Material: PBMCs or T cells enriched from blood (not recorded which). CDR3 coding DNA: TGTGCCGTATACCGGAACAGAATTTCCAACTATGGCTACACCTTC. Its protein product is CAVYRNRISNYGYTF.